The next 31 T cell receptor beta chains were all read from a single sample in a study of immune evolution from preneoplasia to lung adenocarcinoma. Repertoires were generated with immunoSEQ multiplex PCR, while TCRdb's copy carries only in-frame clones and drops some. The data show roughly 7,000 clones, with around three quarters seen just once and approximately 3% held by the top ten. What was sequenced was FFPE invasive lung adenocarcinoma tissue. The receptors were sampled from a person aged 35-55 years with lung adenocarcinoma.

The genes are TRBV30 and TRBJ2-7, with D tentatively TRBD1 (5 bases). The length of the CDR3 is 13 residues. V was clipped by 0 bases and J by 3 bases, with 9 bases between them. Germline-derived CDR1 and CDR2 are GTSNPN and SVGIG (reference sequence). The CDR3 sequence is CAWSVRQLYEQYF. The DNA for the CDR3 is TGTGCCTGGAGTGTACGACAGCTCTACGAGCAGTACTTC.

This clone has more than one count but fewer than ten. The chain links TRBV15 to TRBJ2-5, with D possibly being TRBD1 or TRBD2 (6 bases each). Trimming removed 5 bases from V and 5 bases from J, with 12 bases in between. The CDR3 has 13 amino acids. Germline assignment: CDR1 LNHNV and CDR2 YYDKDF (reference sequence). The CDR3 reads CATSSIGGETQYF. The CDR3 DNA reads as TGTGCCACCAGCTCTATAGGGGGGGAGACCCAGTACTTC.

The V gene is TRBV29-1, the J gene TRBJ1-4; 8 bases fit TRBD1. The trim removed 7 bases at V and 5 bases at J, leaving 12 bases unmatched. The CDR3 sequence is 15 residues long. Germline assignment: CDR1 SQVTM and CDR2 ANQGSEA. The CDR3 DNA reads TGCAGCGCCGCGGCAGGGGGCGAGGGAAATGAAAAACTGTTTTTT. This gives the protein CSAAAGGEGNEKLFF. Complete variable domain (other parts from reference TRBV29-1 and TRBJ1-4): SAVISQKPSRDICQRGTSLTIQCQVDSQVTMMFWYRQQPGQSLTLIATANQGSEATYESGFVIDKFPISRPNLTFSTLTVSNMSPEDSSIYLCSAAAGGEGNEKLFFGSGTQLSVL.

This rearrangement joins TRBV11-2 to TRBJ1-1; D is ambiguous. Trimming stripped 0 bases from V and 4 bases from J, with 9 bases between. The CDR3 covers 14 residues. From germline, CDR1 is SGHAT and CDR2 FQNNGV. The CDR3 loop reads CASSLDGLRTEAFF. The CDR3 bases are TGTGCCAGCAGCTTAGATGGATTGCGCACTGAAGCTTTCTTT.

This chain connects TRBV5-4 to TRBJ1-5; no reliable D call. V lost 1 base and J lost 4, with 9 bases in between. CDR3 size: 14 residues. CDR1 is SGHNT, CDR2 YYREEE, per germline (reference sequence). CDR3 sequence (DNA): TGTGCCAGCAGCTTGCGTCCGGGGAATCAGCCCCAGCATTTT. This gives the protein CASSLRPGNQPQHF.

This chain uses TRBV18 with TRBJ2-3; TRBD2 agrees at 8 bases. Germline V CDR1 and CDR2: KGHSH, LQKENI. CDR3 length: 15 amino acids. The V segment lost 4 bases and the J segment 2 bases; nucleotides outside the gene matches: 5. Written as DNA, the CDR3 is TGTGCCAGCTCACATACTAGCGGATACACAGATACGCAGTATTTT. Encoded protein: CASSHTSGYTDTQYF.

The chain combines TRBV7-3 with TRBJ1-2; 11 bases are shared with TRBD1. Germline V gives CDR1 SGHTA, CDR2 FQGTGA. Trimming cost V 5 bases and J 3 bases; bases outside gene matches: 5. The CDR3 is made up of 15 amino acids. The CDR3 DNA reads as TGTGCCAGCAGCCCTGGGACAGGGGGGGACTATGGCTACACCTTC. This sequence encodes CASSPGTGGDYGYTF.

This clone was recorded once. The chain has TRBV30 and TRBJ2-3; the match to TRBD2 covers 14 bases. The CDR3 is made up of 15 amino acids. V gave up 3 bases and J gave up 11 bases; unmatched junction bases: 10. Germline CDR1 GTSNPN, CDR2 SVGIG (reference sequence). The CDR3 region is CAWSLTSGGAGWQYF. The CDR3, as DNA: TGTGCCTGGAGCTTGACTAGCGGGGGGGCTGGCTGGCAGTATTTT.

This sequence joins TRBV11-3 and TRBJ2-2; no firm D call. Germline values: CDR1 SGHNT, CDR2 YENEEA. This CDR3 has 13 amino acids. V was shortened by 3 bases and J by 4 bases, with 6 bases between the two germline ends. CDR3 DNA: TGTGCCAGCAGCTTCCTTAGCACCGGGGAGCTGTTTTTT. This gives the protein CASSFLSTGELFF.

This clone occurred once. The CDR3 DNA reads TGTGCCAGCAGTCCCCCGGGAGGGGCTGGGGCCAACGTCCTGACTTTC. This translates into CASSPPGGAGANVLTF. This chain uses TRBV28 with TRBJ2-6, with 8 bases matching TRBD2. Germline CDR1 reads MDHEN; CDR2 reads SYDVKM. There are 16 residues in the CDR3. V trimming: 5 bases; J trimming: 2 bases; junction bases outside the gene matches: 5.

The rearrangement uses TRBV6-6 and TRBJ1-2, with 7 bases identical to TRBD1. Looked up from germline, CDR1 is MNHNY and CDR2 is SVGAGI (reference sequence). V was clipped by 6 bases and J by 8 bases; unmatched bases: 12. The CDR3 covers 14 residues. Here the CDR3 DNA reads TGTGCCAGCAGCGACCAAGGGGGCGCGAGAGGCTACACCTTC. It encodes CASSDQGGARGYTF.

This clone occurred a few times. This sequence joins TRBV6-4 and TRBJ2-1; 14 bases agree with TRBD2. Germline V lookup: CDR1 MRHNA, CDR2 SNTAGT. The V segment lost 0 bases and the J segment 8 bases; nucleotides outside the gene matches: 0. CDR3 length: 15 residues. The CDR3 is CASSDSTSGGDEQFF. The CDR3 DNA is TGTGCCAGCAGTGACTCGACTAGCGGGGGGGATGAGCAGTTCTTC.

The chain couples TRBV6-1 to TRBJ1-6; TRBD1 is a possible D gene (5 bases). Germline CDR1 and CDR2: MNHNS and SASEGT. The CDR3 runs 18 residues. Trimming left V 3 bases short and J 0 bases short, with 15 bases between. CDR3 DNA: TGTGCCAGCAGTGATGGGGACCGTAGTAGCTCCTATAATTCACCCCTCCACTTT. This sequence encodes CASSDGDRSSSYNSPLHF.

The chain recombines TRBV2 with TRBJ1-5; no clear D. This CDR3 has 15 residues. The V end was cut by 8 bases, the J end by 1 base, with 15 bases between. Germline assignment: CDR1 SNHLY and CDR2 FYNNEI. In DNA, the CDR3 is TGTGCCAGCGCCAAGACACTGGAAAGCAATCAGCCCCAGCATTTT. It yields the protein CASAKTLESNQPQHF.

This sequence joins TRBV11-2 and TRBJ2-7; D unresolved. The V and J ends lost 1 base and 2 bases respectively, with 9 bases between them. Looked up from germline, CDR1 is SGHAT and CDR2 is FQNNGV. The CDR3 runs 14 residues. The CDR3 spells CASSLVAMAYEQYF. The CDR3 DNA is TGTGCCAGCAGCTTAGTTGCGATGGCCTACGAGCAGTACTTC.

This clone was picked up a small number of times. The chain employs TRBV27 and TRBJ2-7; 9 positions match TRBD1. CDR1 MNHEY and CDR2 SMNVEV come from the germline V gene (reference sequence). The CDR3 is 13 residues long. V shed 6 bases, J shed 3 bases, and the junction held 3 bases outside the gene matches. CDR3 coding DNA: TGTGCCAGCAGGTGGACAGGGGACTACGAGCAGTACTTC. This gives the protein CASRWTGDYEQYF.

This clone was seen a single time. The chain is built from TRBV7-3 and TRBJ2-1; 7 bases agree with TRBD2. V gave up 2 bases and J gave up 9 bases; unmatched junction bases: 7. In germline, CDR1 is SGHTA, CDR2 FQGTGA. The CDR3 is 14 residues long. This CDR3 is CASSLWGGLGEQFF. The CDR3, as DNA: TGTGCCAGCAGCTTATGGGGGGGGTTAGGTGAGCAGTTCTTC.

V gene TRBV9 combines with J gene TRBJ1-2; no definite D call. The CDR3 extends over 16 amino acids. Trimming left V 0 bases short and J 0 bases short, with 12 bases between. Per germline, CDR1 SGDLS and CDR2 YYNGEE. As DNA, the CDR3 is TGTGCCAGCAGCGTAGCTGGAGGTGTGACTAACTATGGCTACACCTTC. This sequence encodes CASSVAGGVTNYGYTF.

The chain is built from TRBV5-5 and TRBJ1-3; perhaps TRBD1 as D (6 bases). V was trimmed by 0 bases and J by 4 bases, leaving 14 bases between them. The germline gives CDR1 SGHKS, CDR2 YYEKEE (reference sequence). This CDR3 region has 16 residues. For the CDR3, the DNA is TGTGCCAGCAGCTTGGCGACAGGTCCGGCCGGAAACACCATATATTTT. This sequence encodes CASSLATGPAGNTIYF.

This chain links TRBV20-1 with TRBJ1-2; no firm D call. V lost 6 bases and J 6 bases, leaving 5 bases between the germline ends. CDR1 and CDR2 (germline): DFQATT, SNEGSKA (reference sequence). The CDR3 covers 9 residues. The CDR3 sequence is CSAYDGYTF. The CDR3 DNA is TGCAGTGCCTATGATGGCTACACCTTC.

The CDR3 nucleotides are TGTGCCAGCAGCTTAGCCCGCGGAGCGGGCGGGGAGCTGTTTTTT. This translates into CASSLARGAGGELFF. The V gene is TRBV7-2, the J gene TRBJ2-2, with D maybe TRBD2 (6 bases). Trimming took off 0 bases at V and 7 bases at J, with 12 bases between the two ends. The CDR3 runs to 15 residues. Germline loops: CDR1 SGHTA, CDR2 FQGNSA.

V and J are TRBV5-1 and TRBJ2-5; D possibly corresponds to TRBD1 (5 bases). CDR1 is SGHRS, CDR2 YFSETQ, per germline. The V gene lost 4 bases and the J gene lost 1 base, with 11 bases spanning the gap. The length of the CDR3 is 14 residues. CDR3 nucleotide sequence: TGCGCCAGCAGCCCGACAGTATTCCAAGAGACCCAGTACTTC. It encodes CASSPTVFQETQYF.

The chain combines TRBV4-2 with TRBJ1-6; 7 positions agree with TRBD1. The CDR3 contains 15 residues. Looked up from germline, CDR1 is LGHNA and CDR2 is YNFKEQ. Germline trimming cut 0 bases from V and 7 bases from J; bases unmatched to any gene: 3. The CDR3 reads CASSQEGTANSPLHF. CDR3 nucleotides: TGTGCCAGCAGCCAAGAGGGGACAGCAAATTCACCCCTCCACTTT.

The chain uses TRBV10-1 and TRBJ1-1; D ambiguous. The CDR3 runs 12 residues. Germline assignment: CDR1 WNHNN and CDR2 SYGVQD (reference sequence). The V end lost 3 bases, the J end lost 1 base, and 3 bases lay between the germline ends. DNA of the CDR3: TGCGCCAGCAGTGACACGAACACTGAAGCTTTCTTT. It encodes CASSDTNTEAFF.

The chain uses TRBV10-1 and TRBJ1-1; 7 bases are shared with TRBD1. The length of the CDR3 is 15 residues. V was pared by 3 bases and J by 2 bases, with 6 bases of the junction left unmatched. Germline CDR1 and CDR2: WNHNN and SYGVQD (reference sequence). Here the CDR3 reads CASSDSTGFNTEAFF. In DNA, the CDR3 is TGCGCCAGCAGTGACTCGACAGGGTTTAACACTGAAGCTTTCTTT.

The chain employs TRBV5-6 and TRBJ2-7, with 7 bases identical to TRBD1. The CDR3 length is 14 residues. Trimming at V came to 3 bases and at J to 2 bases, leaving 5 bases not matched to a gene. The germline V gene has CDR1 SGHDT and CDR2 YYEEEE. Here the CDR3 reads CASSWGTATYEQYF. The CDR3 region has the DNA TGTGCCAGCAGCTGGGGGACAGCAACCTACGAGCAGTACTTC.

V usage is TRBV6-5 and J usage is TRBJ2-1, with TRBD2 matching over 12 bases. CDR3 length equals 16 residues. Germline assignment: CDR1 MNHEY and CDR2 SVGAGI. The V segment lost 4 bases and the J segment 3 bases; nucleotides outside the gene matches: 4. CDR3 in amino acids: CASSSGLAGNYNEQFF. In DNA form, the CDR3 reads TGTGCCAGCAGTTCAGGACTAGCGGGAAACTACAATGAGCAGTTCTTC.

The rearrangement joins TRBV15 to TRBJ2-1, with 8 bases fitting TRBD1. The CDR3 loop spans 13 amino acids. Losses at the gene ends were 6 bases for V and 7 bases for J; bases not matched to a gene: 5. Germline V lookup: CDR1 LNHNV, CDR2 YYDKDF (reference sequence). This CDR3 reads CATRPNRGNEQFF. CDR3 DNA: TGTGCCACCAGACCGAACAGGGGGAATGAGCAGTTCTTC.

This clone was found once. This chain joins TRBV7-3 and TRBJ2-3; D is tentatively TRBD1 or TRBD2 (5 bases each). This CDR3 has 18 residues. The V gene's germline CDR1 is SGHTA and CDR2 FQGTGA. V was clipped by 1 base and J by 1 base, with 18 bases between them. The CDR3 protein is CASSLMPRDLGRTDTQYF. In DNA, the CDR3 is TGTGCCAGCAGCTTAATGCCCAGGGACCTAGGGCGCACAGATACGCAGTATTTT.

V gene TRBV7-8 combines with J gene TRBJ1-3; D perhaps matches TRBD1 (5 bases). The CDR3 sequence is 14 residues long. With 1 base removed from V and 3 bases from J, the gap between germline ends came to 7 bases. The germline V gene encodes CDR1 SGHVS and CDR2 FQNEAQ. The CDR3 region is CASSLGTNGNTIYF. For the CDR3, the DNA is TGTGCCAGCAGCTTAGGGACAAATGGAAACACCATATATTTT.

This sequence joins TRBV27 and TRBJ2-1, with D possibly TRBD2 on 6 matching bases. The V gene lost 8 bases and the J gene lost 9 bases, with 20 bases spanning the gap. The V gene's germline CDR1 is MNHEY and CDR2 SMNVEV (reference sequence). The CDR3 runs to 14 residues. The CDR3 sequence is CASGREALPGEQFF. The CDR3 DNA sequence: TGTGCCAGCGGCAGGGAGGCCCTGCCCGGTGAGCAGTTCTTC.